These 15 T cell receptor beta chains came from one sample sequenced in a study of T cells after yellow fever vaccination (dated by TCRdb to the late 2010s). Library creation used 5' RACE. Instrument used: Illumina HiSeq 2500. Using fastp at Q25 and MiXCR, TCRdb reprocessed the public reads and kept productive beta chains. Here each entry gathers all rows of one CDR3 protein and keeps the most common genes and DNA. This sample is represented by under 55,000 distinct CDR3 sequences; 6.5% to 8% of them were singletons. The ten most abundant clones make up around 24% of the sample. The treatment or condition label here, explained by the study, means: live attenuated yellow fever vaccine strain. Sample: CD8+ T cells not binding an NS4B(214-222) dextramer, sorted from PBMCs, taken about 49 days after the first yellow fever vaccination. The sample's cell subset or site label, in plain terms: NS4B epitope dextramer-negative CD8 T cells. The origin of the receptors is a man in his late teens or twenties who received the YFV17D yellow fever vaccine.

This clonotype was detected a few times. This sequence joins TRBV2 and TRBJ1-1, with a weak D call TRBD1 (6 bases). The CDR3 covers 15 residues. CDR1 SNHLY and CDR2 FYNNEI come from the germline V gene. Between the trimmed V and J ends, which lost 5 bases and 0 bases, there was a span of 13 bases. The CDR3 DNA sequence: TGTGCCAGCAGTCACTTACAGGGCATGAACACTGAAGCTTTCTTT. Encoded protein: CASSHLQGMNTEAFF.

This chain uses TRBV12-3 or TRBV12-4 with TRBJ1-2; D gene unclear. Deletions cut 3 bases from V and 8 bases from J, with 16 bases between. The CDR3 consists of 14 residues. The CDR3 nucleotides are TGTGCCAGCAGTTTTGGGCAGGTTGAAGGAGGCTACACCTTC. Its translation: CASSFGQVEGGYTF.

This clonotype came up once. This could be a read error, since a much larger clone is one nucleotide away. The chain employs TRBV29-1 and TRBJ2-5; 11 bases map to TRBD2. There are 14 residues in the CDR3. Germline loops: CDR1 SQVTM, CDR2 ANQGSEA. The CDR3 here is CCVEILAGGETQYF. The DNA of the CDR3 is TGCTGCGTTGAAATCCTAGCGGGGGGAGAGACCCAGTACTTC.

There are a few counts of this clonotype. This rearrangement joins TRBV9 to TRBJ2-3; D possibly matches TRBD1 or TRBD2 (5 bases each). CDR1 is SGDLS and CDR2 is YYNGEE in the germline V gene. This CDR3 has 14 amino acids. V was trimmed by 7 bases and J by 4 bases, leaving 16 bases between them. For the CDR3, the DNA is TGTGCCAGCGGCAGGGACGGGCCCGCAGATACGCAGTATTTT. As protein: CASGRDGPADTQYF.

This clonotype was counted between two and nine times. The chain recombines TRBV4-2 with TRBJ1-2, with D maybe TRBD1 (6 bases). Germline CDR1 reads LGHNA; CDR2 reads YNFKEQ. CDR3 length: 15 residues. The V end lost 0 bases, the J end lost 4 bases, and 12 bases lay between the germline ends. CDR3 bases: TGTGCCAGCAGCCAAGATCTTTCAGGGGTCTATGGCTACACCTTC. Translated, it gives CASSQDLSGVYGYTF.

The chain couples TRBV24-1 to TRBJ2-3; TRBD2 agrees at 13 bases. Trimming took 4 bases from V and 2 from J; bases not matched to a gene: 2. The CDR3 is 16 residues long. Germline CDR1 KGHDR, CDR2 SFDVKD. The CDR3 spells CATSDGLAGVTDTQYF. CDR3 in DNA: TGTGCCACCAGTGACGGACTAGCGGGGGTCACAGATACGCAGTATTTT.

The chain links TRBV4-1 to TRBJ2-7; weak D call: TRBD1 (6 bases). Trimming took 4 bases from V and 3 from J, leaving 16 bases between them. Germline CDR1 and CDR2: MGHRA and YSYEKL. The CDR3 has 15 amino acids. The CDR3 here is CASSRTIGGDYEQYV. The CDR3 nucleotides read TGCGCCAGCAGCCGCACGATAGGGGGAGACTACGAGCAGTACGTC.

This sequence joins TRBV7-7 and TRBJ2-5; D is ambiguous. V lost 5 bases and J lost 6, with 16 bases in between. CDR3 size: 14 residues. Germline V gene data show CDR1 as SSHAT and CDR2 as FNYEAQ (reference sequence). The CDR3 protein is CASSQAPKVKTQYF. The CDR3 DNA follows: TGTGCCAGCAGCCAAGCGCCCAAAGTGAAGACCCAGTACTTC.

The chain recombines TRBV24-1 with TRBJ1-2; TRBD1 agrees at 7 bases. CDR3 length: 14 amino acids. Germline-derived CDR1 and CDR2 are KGHDR and SFDVKD. Trimming cost V 4 bases and J 8 bases; bases outside gene matches: 9. The CDR3 DNA sequence: TGTGCCACCAGTGACTTTGGACAGGTCGGGGGCTACACCTTC. It yields the protein CATSDFGQVGGYTF.

This clonotype has a count of ten or more. This chain joins TRBV6-5 and TRBJ2-3; D is possibly TRBD2 (5 bases). The CDR3 length is 14 residues. Germline-derived CDR1 and CDR2 are MNHEY and SVGAGI. V dropped 0 bases and J dropped 6 bases, with 10 bases sitting between them. The CDR3 sequence: CASSYSTGWDTQYF. In DNA form, the CDR3 reads TGTGCCAGCAGTTACTCCACGGGGTGGGATACGCAGTATTTT.

This rearrangement joins TRBV4-2 to TRBJ2-2; TRBD1 or TRBD2 may be the D gene (6 bases each). With 0 bases removed from V and 1 base from J, the gap between germline ends came to 12 bases. The CDR3 contains 17 residues. Germline V gene sequence: CDR1 LGHNA, CDR2 YNFKEQ. DNA for the CDR3: TGTGCCAGCAGCCAAGATACCGGGGGCCAGAACACCGGGGAGCTGTTTTTT. It encodes CASSQDTGGQNTGELFF.

In its sample, this clonotype was seen many times. This chain connects TRBV29-1 to TRBJ2-2; the D gene is possibly TRBD1 (5 bases). The V gene's germline CDR1 is SQVTM and CDR2 ANQGSEA. The germline V and J ends were trimmed by 7 bases and 6 bases, with 12 bases remaining between them. The CDR3 contains 12 residues. The CDR3 DNA sequence: TGCAGCGGGGGCGCCTTGGCCGGGGAGCTGTTTTTT. This codes for CSGGALAGELFF.

This clonotype was seen at least ten times. At one of its ends the junction is not consistent with the germline gene, which may arise from a read error. This chain joins TRBV4-2 and TRBJ2-5; 10 bases match TRBD2. From germline, CDR1 is LGHNA and CDR2 YNFKEQ. The CDR3 spans 14 residues. The CDR3 nucleotides are TGTGCCAGCAGCCAAGATAGCGGGACTAGCGTGGGTGTCTTC. This sequence encodes CASSQDSGTSVGVF.

This clonotype was detected ten times or more. The V call is TRBV2, the J call TRBJ2-7, with a possible D match to TRBD2 (6 bases). This CDR3 has 14 residues. Germline CDR1 and CDR2: SNHLY and FYNNEI. Trimming left V 3 bases short and J 4 bases short, with 13 bases between. CDR3 amino acids: CASSDRGSGYEQYV. The CDR3 DNA follows: TGTGCCAGCAGTGATCGAGGTAGCGGATACGAGCAGTACGTC.

This clonotype was seen many times. This chain connects TRBV4-1 to TRBJ1-1; 11 positions match TRBD1. The ends lost 8 bases at V and 7 bases at J; junction bases unmatched: 6. CDR1 MGHRA and CDR2 YSYEKL come from the germline V gene. The CDR3 extends over 13 amino acids. This chain's CDR3 is CASGQGAGDEAFF. Written as DNA, the CDR3 is TGCGCCAGCGGACAGGGGGCGGGGGATGAAGCTTTCTTT.